The table lists the clone carrying this T cell receptor (beta chain) with a few counts. This sample was included in a study of T-cell reconstitution after alpha-beta-depleted transplantation in children. Germline V gene lookup returns CDR1 ENHRY and CDR2 SYGVKD. The V end was cut by 8 bases, the J end by 7 bases, with 15 bases between. This CDR3 has 13 residues. Researchers prepared the TCRbeta library using unique molecular identifiers, the study reports. TCRdb reprocessed the PCR reads with MiXCR, giving one entry per CDR3 protein. The sample yields around 190,000 distinct CDR3 sequences, roughly 7.1% seen once.

This TCR was sampled from a boy aged 2 to 10 with acute lymphoblastic leukemia, due to receive a stem cell transplant. This chain uses TRBV10-3 with TRBJ1-5; D perhaps matches TRBD1 (6 bases). Sequences were derived from PBMCs, sampled before TCRalphabeta/CD19-depleted stem cell transplant. The CDR3 DNA follows: TGTGCCATCGCCCCGGCAGGGGAACAGCCCCAGCATTTT. This encodes CAIAPAGEQPQHF.